Following are 2 T cell receptor beta chains from one sample sequenced in a study of blood T cell repertoires in COVID-19. Some clones are missing from TCRdb's copy, which holds only in-frame ones; the method was immunoSEQ multiplex PCR. The sample yields about 150,000 clones, around 90% seen once. The sample consisted of peripheral blood. The receptors here all came from a woman aged 60 to 75 with active or convalescent COVID-19.

This clone showed up just once. The V and J genes are TRBV12-3 or TRBV12-4 and TRBJ1-2, with TRBD1 matching over 10 bases. Trimming removed 6 bases from V and 7 bases from J; junction bases left unmatched: 5. The CDR3 runs 13 residues. DNA for the CDR3: TGTGCCAGCAGGACAGGGGGCGCGGGTGGCTACACCTTC. Translated, it gives CASRTGGAGGYTF.

The rearrangement links TRBV28 to TRBJ2-2; no definite D call. Between the trimmed V and J ends, which lost 8 bases and 5 bases, there was a span of 9 bases. CDR3 length equals 12 residues. The germline V gene encodes CDR1 MDHEN and CDR2 SYDVKM. The CDR3 coding sequence is TGTGCCAGCCGCCGTGAGACCGGGGAGCTGTTTTTT. It yields the protein CASRRETGELFF.